This T cell receptor (beta chain) was identified during a study of cytomegalovirus exposure and HLA in healthy donors. Study in general: An analysis done earlier identified almost 120 million unique TCR beta sequences from about 180 million T cells. General study findings and limits: Reports state that TCR beta sequences accurately predicted most subjects' HLA-A and HLA-B alleles. Clonal expansion, a later analysis showed, was greater in HLA-associated TCR beta chains than in equally common others.

The PCR contained 60 Vbeta and 13 Jbeta primers. TCRdb's copy holds only in-frame clones and misses some; the assay was immunoSEQ multiplex PCR. This table holds more than 95,000 clones, roughly 82% found once. The V and J ends lost 7 bases and 5 bases, in that order; junction bases with no gene match: 11. Germline CDR1 and CDR2: MNHEY and SVGAGI. The CDR3 is made up of 14 amino acids. Turning to this clone: Antigen specificity is unknown.

This TCR came from a woman aged 40 to 50 in good health and CMV-seropositive. Sequenced sample: PBMCs. The V and J genes are TRBV6-5 and TRBJ2-7; 7 bases fit TRBD1. CDR3 coding DNA: TGTGCCAGCAACCCCTCGACAGGGTATAACGAGCAGTACTTC. Translating it yields CASNPSTGYNEQYF.